This entry is about one TCR beta chain. This sample was included in a study of Ad26.COV2.S vaccination and SARS-CoV-2 variants. Assay: immunoSEQ multiplex PCR; the TCRdb copy retains only in-frame clones and omits some. The sample yields about 350,000 clones, 92% seen once. V shed 4 bases and J shed 9 bases, with 16 bases lying between them. The germline V gene has CDR1 MRHNA and CDR2 SNTAGT. The CDR3 length is 15 residues. Sequencing was performed on peripheral blood, taken after recovery from COVID-19. This chain uses TRBV6-4 with TRBJ1-6; D not certain. The source of this sequence is a human donor who had recovered from COVID-19. The CDR3 spells CASSVEGFIRSPLHF. DNA of the CDR3: TGTGCCAGCAGTGTAGAAGGGTTCATTCGTTCACCCCTCCACTTT.